The clone carrying this T cell receptor (beta chain) was observed a few times. The antigen is unknown. Whenever a sample was processed, at least 6 million PBMCs were isolated. The use of a sample-barcoded 5' primer and a J-beta primer mix characterized a second PCR of about 7 to 12 cycles. Each cDNA molecule was tagged by a template-switch adaptor with 12 random nucleotides. TCRdb used MiXCR to reprocess the 5' RACE reads, holding one entry per CDR3 protein. The repertoire consists of 1 million or so distinct CDR3 sequences, with 35% to 55% occurring once and the leading ten covering about 19%. With 7 bases removed from V and 13 bases from J, the gap between germline ends came to 17 bases. This CDR3 is 12 amino acids long. This entry comes from a study of blood T cells in healthy people across ages. Looking at the study overall: The capture of about one barcoded beta molecule per two T cells was achieved by template switching. General observations from the study: With unsorted PBMCs, a conclusive comparison of naive versus antigen-experienced cells was not possible.

Material for sequencing was blood. The source of this sequence is a woman aged 60-70 years in good health. This chain joins TRBV12-3 or TRBV12-4 and TRBJ2-4; D not certain. The CDR3, as DNA: TGTGCCAGCACCCAGAACTACGAGGAGCAGTACTTC. This codes for CASTQNYEEQYF.